This T cell receptor beta chain was identified in a study of shared T cell receptors in the human thymus. The CDR3 is made up of 15 amino acids. Trimming cost V 0 bases and J 0 bases, with 7 bases left between them. Germline V gene data show CDR1 as SGHNT and CDR2 as YYREEE (reference sequence). This clone was seen a handful of times. Libraries were prepared by immunoSEQ multiplex PCR; TCRdb keeps only in-frame clonotypes and omits some of them. The data hold some 720,000 clones, with around 89% observed a single time. The same data also contributed to another study, on human thymus T cells. That work adds: The thymus was resected at corrective cardiac surgery. Related research described thymic repertoires that were highly overlapping among unrelated individuals.

This receptor was obtained from a boy under two years old with a congenital heart defect. V gene TRBV5-4 combines with J gene TRBJ1-5; D ambiguous. Sequencing was performed on thymocytes. The CDR3 spells CASSLGRISNQPQHF. The CDR3 DNA is TGTGCCAGCAGCTTGGGGCGGATTAGCAATCAGCCCCAGCATTTT.